Below, 13 T cell receptor beta chains from the same sample are listed, as sequenced in a study of neurological immune-mediated disorders. TCRdb called the 5' RACE reads again in MiXCR, with one record for every CDR3 protein. The sample records 80,000 or so distinct CDR3 sequences, under 10% being singletons. What was sequenced was PBMCs. The receptors were sampled from a man aged 50 to 60 in good health.

This clonotype was counted many times. This chain connects TRBV4-2 to TRBJ1-2; D is unresolved. V lost 0 bases, J lost 4 bases, and 15 bases lay in between. CDR1 LGHNA and CDR2 YNFKEQ come from the germline V gene. This CDR3 has 16 residues. The CDR3 DNA reads as TGTGCCAGCAGCCAAGATTTGGCACCACGGGGCTATGGCTACACCTTC. Translating it yields CASSQDLAPRGYGYTF.

In this sample, this clonotype turned up many times. The chain recombines TRBV27 with TRBJ1-4; D is uncertain. V gave up 5 bases and J gave up 4 bases, with 11 bases separating them. Germline CDR1 is MNHEY and CDR2 is SMNVEV (reference sequence). The CDR3 extends over 14 amino acids. The CDR3 spells CASSRTGFNEKLFF. CDR3 DNA: TGTGCCAGCAGTAGAACGGGGTTTAATGAAAAACTGTTTTTT.

This clonotype was seen many times. The V call is TRBV5-1, the J call TRBJ2-5, with D perhaps matching TRBD2 (5 bases). Trimming took 2 bases from V and 4 from J, leaving 9 bases between them. This CDR3 is 13 amino acids long. Germline V gene data show CDR1 as SGHRS and CDR2 as YFSETQ. CDR3 DNA sequence: TGCGCCAGCAGCTTAGAGGGCCGAGAGACCCAGTACTTC. This gives the protein CASSLEGRETQYF. Complete variable domain (other parts from reference TRBV5-1 and TRBJ2-5): KAGVTQTPRYLIKTRGQQVTLSCSPISGHRSVSWYQQTPGQGLQFLFEYFSETQRNKGNFPGRFSGRQFSNSRSEMNVSTLELGDSALYLCASSLEGRETQYFGPGTRLLVL.

This clonotype has more than one count but fewer than ten. The V call is TRBV25-1, the J call TRBJ2-5; possible D gene TRBD1, 6 bases. This CDR3 contains 16 residues. V lost 1 base and J lost 0, with 12 bases in between. Germline V gene sequence: CDR1 MGHDK, CDR2 SYGVNS. CDR3 nucleotides: TGTGCCAGCAGTGAATCGGACAGAACCTACCAAGAGACCCAGTACTTC. This sequence encodes CASSESDRTYQETQYF.

This clonotype showed up many times. This chain links TRBV5-1 with TRBJ2-1; no reliable D call. V was clipped by 5 bases and J by 6 bases, with 9 bases between them. The CDR3 consists of 12 residues. Germline values: CDR1 SGHRS, CDR2 YFSETQ. CDR3 coding DNA: TGCGCCAGCAGTCGCCACCTCAATGAGCAGTTCTTC. Translation gives CASSRHLNEQFF.

There are a few counts of this clonotype. The junction does not match germline at one end; this may be a read error. The chain has TRBV28 and TRBJ1-2; D gene unclear. The CDR3 extends over 17 amino acids. CDR1 is MDHEN, CDR2 SYDVKM, per germline. The CDR3 here is CDSSLSGFQANKRGYTF. CDR3 bases: TGTGACAGCAGTTTATCCGGCTTCCAAGCCAACAAACGGGGCTACACCTTC.

The rearrangement joins TRBV5-1 to TRBJ2-5; 10 nucleotides agree with TRBD2. The germline V gene encodes CDR1 SGHRS and CDR2 YFSETQ. V shed 5 bases, J shed 1 base, and the junction held 5 bases outside the gene matches. This CDR3 is 15 amino acids long. The CDR3 DNA reads as TGCGCCAGCAGACCAGCGGGGGGGATCCAAGAGACCCAGTACTTC. It encodes CASRPAGGIQETQYF.

Remarks on this clonotype: A read error may produce the germline difference seen at one junction end. The chain recombines TRBV6-6 with TRBJ2-5; D is tentatively TRBD1 or TRBD2 (6 bases each). This CDR3 is 15 amino acids long. Germline lookup yields CDR1 MNHNY and CDR2 SVGAGI (reference sequence). The CDR3 nucleotides read TGTGCCAGCAGCTACGACGGGGGCCAACAAGAGACCCGGTACTTC. Its protein product is CASSYDGGQQETRYF.

This clonotype came up many times. The J gene is TRBJ2-3, the V gene TRBV4-2; D is ambiguous. Trimming took 0 bases from V and 2 from J, leaving 3 bases between them. The CDR3 covers 13 residues. Germline V gene lookup returns CDR1 LGHNA and CDR2 YNFKEQ. CDR3 region: CASSQENTDTQYF. CDR3 DNA sequence: TGTGCCAGCAGCCAAGAAAACACAGATACGCAGTATTTT.

This clonotype was picked up many times. The genes are TRBV6-7 and TRBJ2-1; no clear D gene. TRBV6-7 is reported as an ORF; its role is uncertain. The CDR3 length is 15 residues. Trimming stripped 4 bases from V and 3 bases from J, with 13 bases between. Here the CDR3 reads CASSWVDKDYNEQFF. The CDR3, as DNA: TGTGCCAGCAGTTGGGTCGATAAAGACTACAATGAGCAGTTCTTC.

At least ten counts were recorded for this clonotype. The rearrangement joins TRBV20-1 to TRBJ2-7; D may be TRBD2 (6 bases). Trimming stripped 0 bases from V and 0 bases from J, with 9 bases between. Per the germline V gene, CDR1 is DFQATT and CDR2 is SNEGSKA (reference sequence). CDR3 length: 14 amino acids. CDR3 DNA sequence: TGCAGTGCTAGAGAGCAGGGAGGCTCCTACGAGCAGTACTTC. Amino acids: CSAREQGGSYEQYF.

The sample holds many counts of this clonotype. The V call is TRBV29-1, the J call TRBJ1-1, with TRBD1 identical over 10 bases. Per germline, CDR1 SQVTM and CDR2 ANQGSEA. The CDR3 is made up of 13 amino acids. V shed 7 bases and J 4 bases; nucleotides not matched to a gene: 6. The CDR3 nucleotides read TGCAGCGCTGGGACAGGGGAGGGCACTGAAGCTTTCTTT. This encodes CSAGTGEGTEAFF.

This clonotype came up many times. Here the CDR3 DNA reads TGTGCCAGCAGCCCCGGACTAGTCGGAAATGAGCAGTTCTTC. It codes for CASSPGLVGNEQFF. The chain recombines TRBV7-2 with TRBJ2-1; 7 bases align to TRBD2. After removal of 5 bases from V and 7 bases from J, the junction contained 8 bases not matched to a gene. The CDR3 has 14 residues. Germline CDR1 and CDR2: SGHTA and FQGNSA.